The clone carrying this T cell receptor beta chain occurred many times. Its antigen remains unknown. This sample was taken from a study of T cells in Graves' hyperthyroidism and ophthalmopathy. Study-wide results and caveats: From stable hyperthyroidism, ophthalmopathy was set apart by a 13 V-J model.

Per germline, CDR1 DFQATT and CDR2 SNEGSKA (reference sequence). J was trimmed by 2 bases and V by 0 bases; bases with no gene match: 2. This CDR3 has 14 amino acids. It was RNA transcripts that yielded the amplified TCR beta CDR3 regions. In the first-round RT-PCR of the TCR CDR3, the HTBI primer set was used. TCRdb fed the multiplex PCR reads into MiXCR, producing one record per CDR3 protein. The sample has 480,000 or so distinct CDR3 sequences, about 46% seen once; the top ten hold around 47%. Sequencing was performed on peripheral blood or thyroid tissue (not recorded which). The receptor was isolated from an adult woman with Graves' disease, either hyperthyroidism or ophthalmopathy (not recorded which). The rearrangement links TRBV20-1 to TRBJ2-5; TRBD1 matches 8 bases. The CDR3 DNA reads TGCAGTGCTAGAGAACGGACAGGGCAAGAGACCCAGTACTTC. Residues: CSARERTGQETQYF.